Listed below are T cell receptor beta chains from one sample, sequenced in a study of glioma-infiltrating T cells after dendritic cell vaccination. Profiling relied on immunoSEQ multiplex PCR, and the TCRdb table lists in-frame clones only, not all of them. The sample shows roughly 100,000 clones, 90% of them seen only once. The starting material was blood, obtained after dendritic cell vaccination. The receptor source for this set is a human donor with glioblastoma. The CDR3 runs from the conserved cysteine through the conserved F or W. A D gene is named only where the DNA matches it firmly. Clone size is not always given. Where it is, it says once, few, many or a class for expanded clones.

TRBD2	TRBV5-1	15	-	TRBJ2-5	TGCGCCAGCAGCTTATCTGGCGGGGGTGGGGAGACCCAGTACTTC	CASSLSGGGGETQYF
TRBD1	TRBV10-3	14	-	TRBJ2-3	TGTGCCATCAGTGATAGGGGGCCCTCGGATACGCAGTATTTT	CAISDRGPSDTQYF
TRBD1	TRBV19	17	-	TRBJ1-5	TGTGCCAGTAGTCCCAAAGGGGGCCCTATTTCGGGTCAGCCCCAGCATTTT	CASSPKGGPISGQPQHF
-	TRBV16	15	-	TRBJ1-1	TGTGCCAGCAGCCAATCGAGGCAGGGTAGAACTGAAGCTTTCTTT	CASSQSRQGRTEAFF
-	TRBV29-1	13	-	TRBJ2-3	TGCAGCGGTACTTGGGCAGGGACAGATACGCAGTATTTT	CSGTWAGTDTQYF
TRBD1	TRBV10-3	12	-	TRBJ2-5	TGTGCCATCAGTACAGGGGGAGAGACCCAGTACTTC	CAISTGGETQYF
-	TRBV6-1	15	-	TRBJ1-4	TGTGCCAGCAGTGAAGTTCTGCACAGACCTGAAAAACTGTTTTTT	CASSEVLHRPEKLFF
TRBD1	TRBV6-1	12	-	TRBJ1-1	TGTGCCAGCAGGAGACAGGGCCCTGAAGCTTTCTTT	CASRRQGPEAFF
-	TRBV29-1	13	once	TRBJ2-7	TGCAGCGTACAAGGACAGGAGGGCTACGAGCAGTACTTC	CSVQGQEGYEQYF
-	TRBV7-8	14	-	TRBJ1-5	TGTGCCAGCAGCCCAGGGAGGGTTATTCAGCCCCAGCATTTT	CASSPGRVIQPQHF
-	TRBV18	14	-	TRBJ2-7	TGTGCCAGCTCACCCTCCCAGGGGCCCTACGAGCAGTACTTC	CASSPSQGPYEQYF
-	TRBV5-6	16	once	TRBJ1-4	TGTGCCAGCAGCCCCACACCCCGGTCAGGGAATGAAAAACTGTTTTTT	CASSPTPRSGNEKLFF
-	TRBV10-3	15	-	TRBJ1-5	TGTGCCATCAGTGTACAGGGCGGTAGCAATCAGCCCCAGCATTTT	CAISVQGGSNQPQHF
-	TRBV29-1	14	once	TRBJ2-5	TGCAGCGTTGAAAGCGGGCAGGACCAAGAGACCCAGTACTTC	CSVESGQDQETQYF
TRBD1	TRBV18	15	-	TRBJ2-7	TGTGCCAGCTCACAGTCCGCGACAGGGGGCTATGTGGTATACTTC	CASSQSATGGYVVYF
TRBD1	TRBV5-1	17	-	TRBJ1-6	TGCGCCAGCAGCTTGTCGTACAGGGGGCTGTCTGGATCACCCCTCCACTTT	CASSLSYRGLSGSPLHF
-	TRBV5-1	14	-	TRBJ2-5	TGCGCCAGCAGCTTGGCTCAGGTAAAAGAGACCCAGTACTTC	CASSLAQVKETQYF
TRBD2	TRBV15	14	-	TRBJ2-1	TGTGCCACCACCCCGGGGGGTTATCGGGATGAGCAGTTCTTC	CATTPGGYRDEQFF
-	TRBV5-8	13	-	TRBJ2-1	TGTGCCAGCAGCCTCCTACCTCTAGTGGAGCAGTTCTTC	CASSLLPLVEQFF
-	TRBV10-2	15	-	TRBJ2-2	TGCGCCAGCAGTGAGAGGAGGCTATCGGGCGGGGAGCTGTTTTTT	CASSERRLSGGELFF
-	TRBV6-1	15	-	TRBJ2-7	TGTGCCAGCAGTGAAGCGGGGACGGAGGGCGGTAAGCAGTACTTC	CASSEAGTEGGKQYF
-	TRBV6-1	14	-	TRBJ2-7	TGTGCCAGCAGTGAAGGGTACGGGGGTTACGAGCAGTACTTC	CASSEGYGGYEQYF
-	TRBV4-1	15	-	TRBJ2-3	TGCGCCAGCAGCCACGCAGCGGGCCGCACAGATACGCAGTATTTT	CASSHAAGRTDTQYF
-	TRBV11-2	15	-	TRBJ2-5	TGTGCCAGCAGCTTAGAGTCACTACCAAGGGAGACCCAGTACTTC	CASSLESLPRETQYF
-	TRBV6-1	14	-	TRBJ1-2	TGTGCCAGCAGTGAGCAGGGTGGCGTCTATGGCTACACCTTC	CASSEQGGVYGYTF
-	TRBV27	15	-	TRBJ1-2	TGTGCCAGCAGTAACCCAGGAGCGGCAGACTATGGCTACACCTTC	CASSNPGAADYGYTF
TRBD2	TRBV28	15	-	TRBJ2-7	TGTGCCAGCAGGGACGGTAGCGGGAGCAACTACGAGCAGTACTTC	CASRDGSGSNYEQYF
TRBD2	TRBV5-1	16	-	TRBJ2-5	TGCGCCAGCAGCTTTACGACTAGCGGCACCCAAGAGACCCAGTACTTC	CASSFTTSGTQETQYF
TRBD2	TRBV27	14	-	TRBJ2-3	TGTGCCAGCAGGAATCAGGGAGGGACAGATACGCAGTATTTT	CASRNQGGTDTQYF
TRBD1	TRBV7-2	15	-	TRBJ1-5	TGTGCCAGCAGCTTAGGAGGGACAGGGGTTCAGCCCCAGCATTTT	CASSLGGTGVQPQHF
-	TRBV9	13	-	TRBJ2-7	TGTGCCAGCAGCGTCGAAAGCGGGTACGAGCAGTACTTC	CASSVESGYEQYF
-	TRBV10-1	15	-	TRBJ2-3	TGCGCCAGCAGTGACGCTAACGGGGGCACAGATACGCAGTATTTT	CASSDANGGTDTQYF
TRBD1	TRBV6-5	16	-	TRBJ1-5	TGTGCCAGCAGTTACTCTCGACAGGGTGTTGATCAGCCCCAGCATTTT	CASSYSRQGVDQPQHF
TRBD2	TRBV7-9	14	-	TRBJ2-7	TGTGCCAGCAGCTTAGAACTAGCGTATAACGAGCAGTACTTC	CASSLELAYNEQYF
-	TRBV29-1	11	once	TRBJ2-4	TGCAGCGCCAGGTTAACGAACATTCAGTACTTC	CSARLTNIQYF
-	TRBV6-1	13	-	TRBJ2-7	TGTGCCAGCAGTGACGACAGCGCCTACGAGCAGTACTTC	CASSDDSAYEQYF
-	TRBV4-1	19	once	TRBJ2-3	TGCGCCAGCAGCCAAGATAGGAGCGGGTGGAACACCGGCACAGATACGCAGTATTTT	CASSQDRSGWNTGTDTQYF
-	TRBV5-5	15	-	TRBJ1-2	TGTGCCAGCAGCTTGGCAGGGGCGCGAGGCTATGGCTACACCTTC	CASSLAGARGYGYTF